These 15 T cell receptor beta chains share one sample of origin, sequenced in a study of blood T cells in healthy people across ages. A second PCR of about 7 to 12 cycles used a sample-barcoded 5' primer and a J-beta primer mix. TCRdb used MiXCR to reprocess the 5' RACE reads, holding one entry per CDR3 protein. The sample gives under 2 million distinct CDR3 sequences, roughly 32% of which show up once; 11% is in the top ten. What was sequenced was blood. These receptors came from a woman in her thirties in good health.

The chain links TRBV12-3 or TRBV12-4 to TRBJ2-1, with D perhaps TRBD1 (6 bases). This CDR3 spans 11 amino acids. Trimming took 5 bases from V and 13 from J, leaving 12 bases between them. CDR3 loop: CASSMDRNQFF. The CDR3, as DNA: TGTGCCAGCAGTATGGACAGAAATCAGTTCTTC.

This rearrangement joins TRBV27 to TRBJ2-4, with TRBD2 as a possible D gene (5 bases). With the DNA end fitting TRBJ2-5 better, the J assignment may be wrong. The CDR3 contains 16 residues. Germline V gene sequence: CDR1 MNHEY, CDR2 SMNVEV (reference sequence). The CDR3 nucleotides read TGTGCCAGCAGTTTGGCCGGGAATCGGTGCCAAGAGACCCAGTACTTC. Translated: CASSLAGNRCQETQYF.

This clonotype was detected only a few times. This sequence joins TRBV15 and TRBJ2-3; D gene unclear. The CDR3 sequence is 14 residues long. Looked up from germline, CDR1 is LNHNV and CDR2 is YYDKDF (reference sequence). Trimming removed 5 bases at V and 4 bases at J, with 13 bases between. The DNA of the CDR3 is TGTGCCACCAGCCGCGCAGTTGGGGCAGATACGCAGTATTTT. Its translation is CATSRAVGADTQYF. Filled out from reference TRBV15 and TRBJ2-3, the complete variable domain reads DAMVIQNPRYQVTQFGKPVTLSCSQTLNHNVMYWYQQKSSQAPKLLFHYYDKDFNNEADTPDNFQSRRPNTSFCFLDIRSPGLGDTAMYLCATSRAVGADTQYFGPGTRLTVL.

This clonotype was seen only a few times. V is TRBV6-1 and J is TRBJ1-2, with D hard to call. CDR3 size: 13 residues. The V gene's germline CDR1 is MNHNS and CDR2 SASEGT. Trimming cost V 1 base and J 9 bases, with 12 bases left between them. CDR3 protein: CASSEVYRASYTF. CDR3 sequence (DNA): TGTGCCAGCAGTGAAGTTTACCGTGCTAGCTACACCTTC.

V and J are TRBV11-2 and TRBJ2-5; D is undetermined. The CDR3 sequence is 14 residues long. V was pared by 5 bases and J by 9 bases, with 19 bases between. Germline assignment: CDR1 SGHAT and CDR2 FQNNGV. The CDR3 here is CASSPRGLPAAQYF. The DNA for the CDR3 is TGTGCCAGCAGCCCCCGCGGATTGCCTGCGGCCCAGTACTTC. Filled out from reference TRBV11-2 and TRBJ2-5, the complete variable domain reads EAGVAQSPRYKIIEKRQSVAFWCNPISGHATLYWYQQILGQGPKLLIQFQNNGVVDDSQLPKDRFSAERLKGVDSTLKIQPAKLEDSAVYLCASSPRGLPAAQYFGPGTRLLVL.

The V and J genes are TRBV12-3 or TRBV12-4 and TRBJ2-1; tentative D call: TRBD1 (6 bases). The CDR3 extends over 11 amino acids. Between the trimmed V and J ends, which lost 6 bases and 9 bases, there was a span of 9 bases. The CDR3: CASRIRGEQFF. The DNA for the CDR3 is TGTGCCAGCAGGATCAGGGGTGAGCAGTTCTTC.

This clonotype showed up just a few times. This chain joins TRBV6-1 and TRBJ2-3; TRBD2 matches at 7 bases. Trimming took 4 bases from V and 3 from J; bases not matched to a gene: 4. This CDR3 region has 14 residues. Germline CDR1 reads MNHNS; CDR2 reads SASEGT. The CDR3 sequence: CASSATSRTDTQYF. CDR3 bases: TGTGCCAGCAGTGCGACTAGCAGGACAGATACGCAGTATTTT.

This clonotype showed up just a few times. The chain links TRBV7-2 to TRBJ2-1; 11 bases fit TRBD1. The CDR3 runs to 16 residues. The germline CDR1 and CDR2 sequences are SGHTA and FQGNSA. V shed 3 bases, J shed 6 bases, and the junction held 7 bases outside the gene matches. In DNA form, the CDR3 reads TGTGCCAGCAGCTTTACCTCCGGGACAGGGGGCAATGAGCAGTTCTTC. This translates into CASSFTSGTGGNEQFF.

This clonotype came up a few times. The chain has TRBV12-3 or TRBV12-4 and TRBJ1-5; 9 nucleotides match TRBD1. This CDR3 is built from 16 residues. The V gene end was trimmed by 1 base and the J gene end by 1 base; junction bases not matched to a gene: 2. The CDR3 DNA is TGTGCCAGCAGTTTAGGGACAGGGGTAAGCAATCAGCCCCAGCATTTT. This sequence encodes CASSLGTGVSNQPQHF.

This clonotype was seen ten or more times. The CDR3 here is CASSPQNDRTNTEAFF. CDR3 bases: TGTGCCAGCTCACCGCAGAACGACAGAACGAACACTGAAGCTTTCTTT. The V and J genes are TRBV18 and TRBJ1-1, with a tentative D call TRBD1 (5 bases). CDR3 length: 16 residues. Trimming removed 3 bases from V and 1 base from J, with 15 bases in between. From germline, CDR1 is KGHSH and CDR2 LQKENI.

The rearrangement links TRBV20-1 to TRBJ2-1; 7 bases are a match to TRBD2. CDR1 is DFQATT and CDR2 is SNEGSKA in the germline V gene (reference sequence). V shed 8 bases, J shed 7 bases, and the junction held 11 bases outside the gene matches. The CDR3 is made up of 13 amino acids. The CDR3 DNA reads TGCAGTACTGACGAGCGGGGATCGAATGAGCAGTTCTTC. It is translated as CSTDERGSNEQFF.

This clonotype showed up just a few times. The J gene is TRBJ1-5, the V gene TRBV20-1; 8 nucleotides align to TRBD1. V lost 3 bases and J lost 6; bases outside the gene matches: 7. The CDR3 has 14 residues. Germline V lookup: CDR1 DFQATT, CDR2 SNEGSKA (reference sequence). The CDR3 reads CSASGTGGTQPQHF. CDR3 nucleotide sequence: TGCAGTGCTAGTGGGACAGGCGGGACTCAGCCCCAGCATTTT.

The chain employs TRBV6-5 and TRBJ2-5, with D perhaps TRBD2 (6 bases). The germline V gene encodes CDR1 MNHEY and CDR2 SVGAGI. CDR3 length equals 16 residues. Trimming took off 6 bases at V and 1 base at J, with 18 bases between the two ends. This chain's CDR3 is CASSYEGLPFQETQYF. The CDR3 DNA follows: TGTGCCAGCAGCTACGAGGGACTGCCCTTCCAAGAGACCCAGTACTTC.

The chain has TRBV9 and TRBJ2-1; 8 positions agree with TRBD1. V trimming: 4 bases; J trimming: 5 bases; junction bases outside the gene matches: 5. CDR3 length: 14 amino acids. CDR1 and CDR2 (germline): SGDLS, YYNGEE. CDR3 region: CASSPRTGNNEQFF. The CDR3 nucleotides are TGTGCCAGCAGCCCCCGGACAGGGAACAATGAGCAGTTCTTC.

This chain links TRBV29-1 with TRBJ2-2; D may be TRBD1 (6 bases). The CDR3 length is 13 residues. Germline values: CDR1 SQVTM, CDR2 ANQGSEA. V was trimmed by 2 bases and J by 6 bases, leaving 10 bases between them. This CDR3 reads CSVEPQGSGELFF. The CDR3 DNA follows: TGCAGCGTTGAACCACAGGGTTCCGGGGAGCTGTTTTTT.